Shown below are 2 T cell receptor beta chains from a single sample sequenced in a study of tumor and adjacent non-tumor tissue in lung cancer. Three rounds of nested PCR, following a modified ARM-PCR protocol, produced the TCRbeta library. TCRdb fed the multiplex PCR reads into MiXCR, producing one record per CDR3 protein. The sample contains over 100,000 distinct CDR3 sequences, approximately 71% of which appear only once. No cell sorting was done before RNA was extracted from the tissue. Specimen: lung tumor tissue. Receptors originate from a woman aged 55-70 years with non-small cell lung cancer.

The rearrangement joins TRBV11-1 to TRBJ2-2; 12 bases fit TRBD2. The germline V gene encodes CDR1 SGHAT and CDR2 FQDESV (reference sequence). The CDR3 covers 17 residues. V was pared by 5 bases and J by 15 bases, with 19 bases of the junction left unmatched. CDR3: CASSPRLAGEFTGVLFF. The CDR3 region has the DNA TGTGCCAGCAGCCCGCGACTAGCGGGAGAATTCACCGGGGTGTTGTTTTTT.

Details on this clonotype: The missing conserved phenylalanine or tryptophan at the end of this CDR3 makes a read error likely. This sequence joins TRBV11-3 and TRBJ2-1; D may be TRBD2 (6 bases). CDR1 and CDR2 (germline): SGHNT, YENEEA. This CDR3 is built from 17 residues. The CDR3 DNA reads as TGTGCCAGTAGCTTAGAGTTGACTAGTAGGAGCCACAATGAGCAGTTCTAC. Translation: CASSLELTSRSHNEQFY.